A selection of T cell receptor beta chains follows, all from one sample in a study of blood T cell repertoires in COVID-19. Data came from immunoSEQ multiplex PCR; TCRdb stores just in-frame clones and leaves some out. Found here are 400,000 to 550,000 clones, around 89% of them singletons; the top ten hold 4% to 5.5%. Material: peripheral blood. The receptors were gathered from a woman in her 30s with acute or convalescent COVID-19. CDR3s include the opening cysteine and the closing phenylalanine or tryptophan. A D gene is named only where the DNA matches it firmly. Some rows have no size entry. The others give once, few or many, or a class for an expanded clone.

TRBJ2-5,-,TRBD2,TRBV27,CASSSGTSLQETQYF,TGTGCCAGCAGCTCCGGGACTAGCCTACAAGAGACCCAGTACTTC
TRBJ1-5,-,-,TRBV6-6,CASSRGENQPQHF,TGTGCCAGCTCCCGGGGGGAAAATCAGCCCCAGCATTTT
TRBJ2-1,-,-,TRBV25-1,CASSGYNEQFF,TGTGCCAGCAGCGGGTACAATGAGCAGTTCTTC
TRBJ1-1,-,-,TRBV9,CASSPPEGGTEAFF,TGTGCCAGCAGCCCCCCCGAGGGTGGCACTGAAGCTTTCTTT
TRBJ1-2,-,-,TRBV4-1,CASSQDRSSGDYGYTF,TGCGCCAGCAGCCAAGATAGATCCTCAGGTGACTATGGCTACACCTTC
TRBJ1-1,-,-,TRBV18,CASSPVTGRENTEAFF,TGTGCCAGCTCACCAGTAACAGGGAGGGAGAACACTGAAGCTTTCTTT
TRBJ1-3,-,-,TRBV4-1,CASSQVPGVPGNTIYF,TGCGCCAGCAGCCAGGTCCCAGGGGTTCCTGGAAACACCATATATTTT
TRBJ1-6,-,-,TRBV6-5,CASSPSANSPLHF,TGTGCCAGCAGCCCCAGCGCCAATTCACCCCTCCACTTT
TRBJ2-5,-,TRBD2,TRBV30,CAWTGGGETQYF,TGTGCCTGGACTGGGGGGGGTGAGACCCAGTACTTC
TRBJ1-2,-,TRBD1,TRBV2,CASRDTGGLVGYTF,TGTGCCAGCAGGGACACAGGGGGCTTAGTTGGCTACACCTTC
TRBJ1-3,few,TRBD1,TRBV6-5,CASSRQGRSGNTIYF,TGTGCCAGCAGCAGACAGGGCCGCTCTGGAAACACCATATATTTT
TRBJ2-5,-,-,TRBV19,CASSIVLAKGETQYF,TGTGCCAGTAGTATAGTACTAGCCAAGGGAGAGACCCAGTACTTC
TRBJ1-1,-,-,TRBV28,CASSSNRVEVTEAFF,TGTGCCAGCAGTTCCAACAGGGTCGAGGTCACTGAAGCTTTCTTT
TRBJ1-1,few,-,TRBV2,CASSTGYTEAFF,TGTGCCAGCAGTACAGGGTACACTGAAGCTTTCTTT
TRBJ2-1,once,-,TRBV29-1,CSVEIRGLAFDEQFF,TGCAGCGTTGAAATCAGAGGGTTGGCTTTCGATGAGCAGTTCTTC
TRBJ2-7,-,TRBD2,TRBV6-1,CASSEVSGGSYEQYF,TGTGCCAGCAGTGAAGTTAGCGGGGGGTCCTACGAGCAGTACTTC